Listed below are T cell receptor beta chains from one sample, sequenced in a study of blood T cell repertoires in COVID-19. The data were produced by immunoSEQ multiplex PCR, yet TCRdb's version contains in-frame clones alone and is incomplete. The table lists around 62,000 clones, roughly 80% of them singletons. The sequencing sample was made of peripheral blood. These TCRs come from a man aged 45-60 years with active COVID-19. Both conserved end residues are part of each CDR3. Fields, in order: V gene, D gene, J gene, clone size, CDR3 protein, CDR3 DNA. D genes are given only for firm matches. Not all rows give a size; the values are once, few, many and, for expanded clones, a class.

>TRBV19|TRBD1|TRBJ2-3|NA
CASSIDRGTGSDTQYF
TGTGCCAGTAGTATAGATCGCGGGACAGGGTCAGATACGCAGTATTTT
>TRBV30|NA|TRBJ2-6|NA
CAWGTGANVLTF
TGTGCCTGGGGTACTGGGGCCAACGTCCTGACTTTC
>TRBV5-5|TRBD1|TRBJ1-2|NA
CASSSGQPRQGYTF
TGTGCCAGCAGCTCGGGACAGCCACGTCAGGGCTACACCTTC
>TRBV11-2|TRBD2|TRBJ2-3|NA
CASSLRAGGPDTQYF
TGTGCCAGCAGCCTTCGGGCGGGAGGGCCAGATACGCAGTATTTT
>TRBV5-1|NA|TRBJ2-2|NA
CASSSQANTGELFF
TGCGCCAGCAGTTCCCAGGCGAACACCGGGGAGCTGTTTTTT
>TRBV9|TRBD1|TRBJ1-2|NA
CASSLAPGQKNYGYTF
TGTGCCAGCAGCCTCGCGCCGGGACAGAAGAACTATGGCTACACCTTC
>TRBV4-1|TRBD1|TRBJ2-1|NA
CASSRPREPGQGGNEQFF
TGCGCCAGCAGCCGTCCCCGAGAACCGGGACAGGGTGGAAATGAGCAGTTCTTC
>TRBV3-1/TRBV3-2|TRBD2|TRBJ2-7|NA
CASTRRGTRNEQYF
TGTGCCAGCACTCGACGTGGGACTAGGAACGAGCAGTACTTC
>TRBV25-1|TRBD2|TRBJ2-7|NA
CASSPWTSGSYEQYF
TGTGCCAGCAGTCCGTGGACTAGCGGCTCCTACGAGCAGTACTTC
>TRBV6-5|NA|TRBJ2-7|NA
CASSYRGSYEQYF
TGTGCCAGCAGTTACCGCGGCTCCTACGAGCAGTACTTC
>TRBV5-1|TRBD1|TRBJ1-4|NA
CASTREQGTEKLFF
TGCGCCAGCACCAGGGAACAGGGGACGGAAAAACTGTTTTTT
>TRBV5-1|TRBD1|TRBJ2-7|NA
CASSLAPGQGYEQYF
TGCGCCAGCAGCTTGGCCCCGGGACAGGGCTACGAGCAGTACTTC
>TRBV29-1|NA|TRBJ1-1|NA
CSVRTGIEAFF
TGCAGCGTCCGAACAGGAATAGAAGCTTTCTTT
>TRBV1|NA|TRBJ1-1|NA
CTSSQGAENTEAFF
TGCACCAGCAGCCAAGGAGCTGAGAACACTGAAGCTTTCTTT
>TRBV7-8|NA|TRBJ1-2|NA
CASSLGGEGGYTF
TGTGCCAGCAGCTTAGGAGGTGAGGGTGGCTACACCTTC
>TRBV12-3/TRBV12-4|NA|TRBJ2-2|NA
CASTPGIPVELFF
TGTGCCAGCACCCCAGGCATCCCCGTGGAGCTGTTTTTT
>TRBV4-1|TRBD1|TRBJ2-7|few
CASSRGTGGTYEQYF
TGCGCCAGCAGCCGGGGGACAGGGGGGACCTACGAGCAGTACTTC
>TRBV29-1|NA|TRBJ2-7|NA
CSVEDPNRGGEQYF
TGCAGCGTTGAAGATCCTAACAGGGGGGGCGAGCAGTACTTC
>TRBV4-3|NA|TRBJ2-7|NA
CARRSYEQYF
TGCGCCAGGCGGTCGTACGAGCAGTACTTC
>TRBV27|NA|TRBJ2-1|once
CATRDTQWDEQFF
TGTGCCACCCGGGACACCCAGTGGGATGAGCAGTTCTTC
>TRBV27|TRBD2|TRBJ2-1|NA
CASSMALAGTSSYNEQFF
TGTGCCAGCAGCATGGCACTAGCGGGCACAAGCTCCTACAATGAGCAGTTCTTC
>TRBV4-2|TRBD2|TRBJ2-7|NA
CASSQDGTSSYEQYF
TGTGCCAGCAGCCAAGACGGGACTAGCTCCTACGAGCAGTACTTC
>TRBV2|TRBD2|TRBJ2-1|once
CASSDLSGGVGDEQFF
TGTGCCAGCAGTGATCTGAGCGGGGGCGTTGGCGATGAGCAGTTCTTC
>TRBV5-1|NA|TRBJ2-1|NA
CASSNTPAGYEQFF
TGCGCCAGCAGCAACACACCCGCAGGGTATGAGCAGTTCTTC
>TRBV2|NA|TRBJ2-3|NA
CASSVGGHTDTQYF
TGTGCCAGCAGTGTGGGAGGCCACACAGATACGCAGTATTTT
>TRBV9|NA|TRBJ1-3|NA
CASSPGGGNTIYF
TGTGCCAGCAGCCCCGGGGGTGGAAACACCATATATTTT
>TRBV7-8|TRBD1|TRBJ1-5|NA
CASSLAGQGDQPQHF
TGTGCCAGCAGCTTAGCGGGACAGGGGGATCAGCCCCAGCATTTT
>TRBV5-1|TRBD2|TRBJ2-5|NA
CASSPGTKETQYF
TGCGCCAGCAGCCCTGGGACTAAAGAGACCCAGTACTTC
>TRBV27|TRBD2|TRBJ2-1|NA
CASSLMREINNEQFF
TGTGCCAGCAGTTTAATGCGGGAGATTAACAATGAGCAGTTCTTC
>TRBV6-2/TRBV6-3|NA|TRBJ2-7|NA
CASSSLADSRRQDF
TGTGCCAGCAGTTCCCTGGCGGACAGTAGACGACAGGACTTC
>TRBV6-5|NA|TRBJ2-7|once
CASKRGGTQYF
TGTGCCAGCAAAAGGGGGGGTACGCAGTACTTC
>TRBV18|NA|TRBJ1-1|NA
CASSPSAGGISNEAFF
TGTGCCAGCTCACCAAGCGCGGGGGGTATTAGTAATGAAGCTTTCTTT
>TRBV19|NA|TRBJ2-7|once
CASSSGTGSYEQYF
TGTGCCAGTAGTTCTGGGACTGGGTCGTACGAGCAGTACTTC
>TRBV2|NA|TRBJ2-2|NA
CASRPDRPNTGELFF
TGTGCCAGCAGACCGGACAGACCGAACACCGGGGAGCTGTTTTTT
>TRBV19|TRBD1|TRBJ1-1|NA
CASSKGTGDEAFF
TGTGCCAGTAGTAAAGGGACAGGGGATGAAGCTTTCTTT
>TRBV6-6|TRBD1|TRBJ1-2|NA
CASSYGAGGFGYTF
TGTGCCAGCAGTTATGGGGCAGGGGGCTTTGGCTACACCTTC
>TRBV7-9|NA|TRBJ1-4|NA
CASSPGGGGEKLFF
TGTGCCAGCAGCCCCGGGGGCGGGGGTGAAAAACTGTTTTTT
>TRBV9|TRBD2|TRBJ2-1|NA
CASSVGLAGALYNEQFF
TGTGCCAGCAGCGTAGGGCTAGCGGGAGCGCTCTACAATGAGCAGTTCTTC
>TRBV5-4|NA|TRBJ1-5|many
CASSSQGEGGNQPQHF
TGTGCCAGCAGCTCCCAAGGGGAGGGCGGCAATCAGCCCCAGCATTTT
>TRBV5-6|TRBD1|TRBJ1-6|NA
CASSLRQGSPLHF
TGTGCCAGCAGCCTAAGACAGGGATCACCCCTCCACTTT
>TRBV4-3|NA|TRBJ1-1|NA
CASSQGTDPGTEAFF
TGCGCCAGCAGCCAAGGGACAGACCCTGGGACTGAAGCTTTCTTT
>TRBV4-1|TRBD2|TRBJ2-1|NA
CASSQLAGVDEQFF
TGCGCCAGCAGCCAACTAGCGGGAGTGGATGAGCAGTTCTTC
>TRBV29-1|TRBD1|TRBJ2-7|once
CSVAPPSGQDIYEQYF
TGCAGCGTTGCCCCCCCCTCGGGACAGGATATCTACGAGCAGTACTTC
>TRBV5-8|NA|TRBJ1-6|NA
CASRPRGSYNSPLHF
TGTGCCAGCAGACCTAGGGGCTCCTATAATTCACCCCTCCACTTT
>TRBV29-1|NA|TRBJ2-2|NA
CSAQGVANTGELFF
TGCAGCGCACAGGGAGTCGCGAACACTGGGGAGCTGTTTTTT
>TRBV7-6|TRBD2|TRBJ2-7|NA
CASSPLPAGGRMNEQYF
TGTGCCAGCAGCCCCCTCCCGGCGGGAGGTCGTATGAACGAGCAGTACTTC
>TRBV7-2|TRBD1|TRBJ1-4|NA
CASGTVKEKLFF
TGTGCCAGCGGGACAGTGAAAGAAAAACTGTTTTTT
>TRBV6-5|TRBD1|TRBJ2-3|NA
CASSKDRGGDTQYF
TGTGCCAGCAGCAAGGACAGGGGAGGGGATACGCAGTATTTT
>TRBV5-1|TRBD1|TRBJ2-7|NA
CASSLAGGQGAYEQYF
TGCGCCAGCAGCTTGGCCGGGGGACAGGGGGCCTACGAGCAGTACTTC
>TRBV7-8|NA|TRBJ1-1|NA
CASSFQANTEAFF
TGTGCCAGCAGCTTTCAAGCGAACACTGAAGCTTTCTTT
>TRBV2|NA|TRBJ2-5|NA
CASKTRSKETQYF
TGTGCCAGCAAGACTAGGAGCAAAGAGACCCAGTACTTC
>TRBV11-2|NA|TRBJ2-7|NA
CASSLAQGLFYEQYF
TGTGCCAGCAGCTTAGCCCAGGGACTTTTCTACGAGCAGTACTTC
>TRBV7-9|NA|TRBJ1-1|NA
CASSLEAGEAFF
TGTGCCAGCAGCTTAGAGGCGGGGGAAGCTTTCTTT
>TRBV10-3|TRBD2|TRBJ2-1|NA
CAIGLAGFNEQFF
TGTGCCATCGGACTAGCTGGTTTTAATGAGCAGTTCTTC
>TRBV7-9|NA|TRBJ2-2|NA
CASTVRLGPLTGELFF
TGTGCCAGCACCGTGAGGCTAGGCCCCCTCACCGGGGAGCTGTTTTTT
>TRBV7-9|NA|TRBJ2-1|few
CASSLALAARRSYNEQFF
TGTGCCAGCAGCTTAGCGCTGGCAGCGAGGAGGTCCTACAATGAGCAGTTCTTC